This TCR beta chain is from a study of cytotoxic CD8 clonotypes in ibrutinib-treated CLL. For the study at large: Productive templates averaged about 250,000 per sample, and productive rearrangements 94,082. Study-level findings and limits: Patients with sustained remission and those progressing were sampled at differing times.

Repertoires were generated with immunoSEQ multiplex PCR, while TCRdb's copy carries only in-frame clones and drops some. The sample holds 330,000 or so clones, over 55% seen once. Comment on this clone: The target antigen is unknown.

This specimen was PBMCs, taken after 36 months of ibrutinib treatment. This receptor was obtained from a human donor with chronic lymphocytic leukemia.

Here the CDR3 reads CASSVGGQGVYEQYF. CDR3 in DNA: TGTGCCAGCAGCGTAGGAGGACAGGGTGTATACGAGCAGTACTTC. The J gene is TRBJ2-7, the V gene TRBV9; TRBD1 matches 8 bases. Germline V lookup: CDR1 SGDLS, CDR2 YYNGEE. With V trimmed by 0 bases and J by 4 bases, 6 bases remained unmatched. The CDR3 has 15 residues. The entire variable domain, with the rest obtained from reference TRBV9 and TRBJ2-7, is as follows: DSGVTQTPKHLITATGQRVTLRCSPRSGDLSVYWYQQSLDQGLQFLIQYYNGEERAKGNILERFSAQQFPDLHSELNLSSLELGDSALYFCASSVGGQGVYEQYFGPGTRLTVT.